The 5 T cell receptor beta chains listed next were all sequenced from one sample in a study of blood T cell repertoires in COVID-19. Libraries were prepared by immunoSEQ multiplex PCR; TCRdb keeps only in-frame clonotypes and omits some of them. The sample carries some 48,000 clones, 65% to 90% recorded once. The sequencing input was peripheral blood. The receptors shown here come from a human donor in a cohort sampled during active COVID-19.

The chain employs TRBV19 and TRBJ2-3, with 9 bases identical to TRBD2. Unmatched junction bases numbered 14, after V lost 7 bases and J lost 6 bases. The CDR3 totals 16 residues. The V gene's germline CDR1 is LNHDA and CDR2 SQIVND (reference sequence). The CDR3 region is CASTLRASGTDDTQYF. In nucleotides, the CDR3 is TGTGCCAGTACCCTGCGGGCTAGCGGGACGGACGATACGCAGTATTTT. The whole variable domain, remainder taken from reference TRBV19 and TRBJ2-3, is DGGITQSPKYLFRKEGQNVTLSCEQNLNHDAMYWYRQDPGQGLRLIYYSQIVNDFQKGDIAEGYSVSREKKESFPLTVTSAQKNPTAFYLCASTLRASGTDDTQYFGPGTRLTVL.

This clone was picked up a small number of times. The chain employs TRBV6-5 and TRBJ2-3, with D unresolved. The germline V and J ends were trimmed by 2 bases and 2 bases, with 5 bases remaining between them. The CDR3 consists of 13 residues. In germline, CDR1 is MNHEY, CDR2 SVGAGI. This CDR3 reads CASSYRLTDTQYF. The CDR3 DNA follows: TGTGCCAGCAGTTACCGTCTCACAGATACGCAGTATTTT.

This clone was counted once. The J gene is TRBJ2-4, the V gene TRBV28; TRBD1 might be the D (5 bases). V was clipped by 5 bases and J by 5 bases, with 13 bases between them. CDR3 length: 14 amino acids. Germline CDR1 MDHEN, CDR2 SYDVKM. The CDR3 nucleotides are TGTGCCAGCAGTCCCGGCCAACAGGAAAACATTCAGTACTTC. Its translation is CASSPGQQENIQYF.

The chain is built from TRBV30 and TRBJ2-1, with D uncertain. The V gene's germline CDR1 is GTSNPN and CDR2 SVGIG (reference sequence). Trimming removed 5 bases from V and 7 bases from J, with 6 bases in between. The CDR3 covers 10 residues. The CDR3 bases are TGTGCCTGGGGCAAAAATGAGCAGTTCTTC. Its protein is CAWGKNEQFF.

This chain links TRBV7-2 with TRBJ2-3; 8 positions match TRBD2. CDR1 is SGHTA and CDR2 is FQGNSA in the germline V gene. Germline trimming cut 1 base from V and 0 bases from J; bases unmatched to any gene: 3. CDR3 size: 16 residues. This CDR3 reads CASSLVSGASTDTQYF. In DNA, the CDR3 is TGTGCCAGCAGCTTAGTTAGCGGGGCTAGCACAGATACGCAGTATTTT.